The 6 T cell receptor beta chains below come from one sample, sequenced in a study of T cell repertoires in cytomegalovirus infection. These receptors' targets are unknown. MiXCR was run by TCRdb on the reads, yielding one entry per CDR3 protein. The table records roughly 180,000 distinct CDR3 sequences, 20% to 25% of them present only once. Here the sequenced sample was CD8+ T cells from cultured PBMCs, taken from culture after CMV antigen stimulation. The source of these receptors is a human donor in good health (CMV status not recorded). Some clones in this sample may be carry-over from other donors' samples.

The CDR3, as DNA: TGTGCCAGCAGCTTCCTCAACAGGGGTTCAAACACTGAAGCTTTCTTT. Residues: CASSFLNRGSNTEAFF. The rearrangement joins TRBV7-9 to TRBJ1-1, with 7 positions matching TRBD1. Germline-derived CDR1 and CDR2 are SEHNR and FQNEAQ (reference sequence). The CDR3 has 16 residues. J gave up 2 bases and V 3 bases, and 9 bases lay outside the gene matches.

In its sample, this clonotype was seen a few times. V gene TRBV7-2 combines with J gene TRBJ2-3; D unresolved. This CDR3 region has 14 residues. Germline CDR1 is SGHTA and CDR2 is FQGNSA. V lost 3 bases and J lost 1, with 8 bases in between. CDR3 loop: CASSLGGRTDTQYF. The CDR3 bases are TGTGCCAGCAGCTTGGGTGGTCGCACAGATACGCAGTATTTT. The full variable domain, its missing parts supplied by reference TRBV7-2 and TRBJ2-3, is GAGVSQSPSNKVTEKGKDVELRCDPISGHTALYWYRQSLGQGLEFLIYFQGNSAPDKSGLPSDRFSAERTGGSVSTLTIQRTQQEDSAVYLCASSLGGRTDTQYFGPGTRLTVL.

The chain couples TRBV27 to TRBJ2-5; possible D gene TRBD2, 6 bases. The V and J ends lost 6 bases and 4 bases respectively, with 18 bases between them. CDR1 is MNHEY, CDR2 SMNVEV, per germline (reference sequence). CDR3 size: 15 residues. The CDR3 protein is CASSPNGAGIETQYF. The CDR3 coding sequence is TGTGCCAGCAGCCCCAACGGGGCGGGAATAGAGACCCAGTACTTC.

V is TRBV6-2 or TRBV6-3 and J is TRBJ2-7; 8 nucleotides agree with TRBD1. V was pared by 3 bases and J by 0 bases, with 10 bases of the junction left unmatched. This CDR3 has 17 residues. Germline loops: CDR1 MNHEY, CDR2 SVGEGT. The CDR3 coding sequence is TGTGCCAGCAGTTATTGGGCCTCCGGGACAGGCTCCTACGAGCAGTACTTC. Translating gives CASSYWASGTGSYEQYF.

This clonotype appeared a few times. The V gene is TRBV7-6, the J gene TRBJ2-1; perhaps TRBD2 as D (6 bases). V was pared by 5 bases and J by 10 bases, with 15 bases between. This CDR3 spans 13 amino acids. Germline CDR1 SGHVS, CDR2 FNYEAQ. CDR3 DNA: TGTGCCAGCAGCCGGAATGGCGCGGGGGAGCAGTTCTTC. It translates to CASSRNGAGEQFF.

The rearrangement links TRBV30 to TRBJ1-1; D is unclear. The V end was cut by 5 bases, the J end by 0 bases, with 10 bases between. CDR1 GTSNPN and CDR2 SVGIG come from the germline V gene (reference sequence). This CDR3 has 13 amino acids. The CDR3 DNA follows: TGTGCCTGGTCTCGGACGGTGAACACTGAAGCTTTCTTT. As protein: CAWSRTVNTEAFF.